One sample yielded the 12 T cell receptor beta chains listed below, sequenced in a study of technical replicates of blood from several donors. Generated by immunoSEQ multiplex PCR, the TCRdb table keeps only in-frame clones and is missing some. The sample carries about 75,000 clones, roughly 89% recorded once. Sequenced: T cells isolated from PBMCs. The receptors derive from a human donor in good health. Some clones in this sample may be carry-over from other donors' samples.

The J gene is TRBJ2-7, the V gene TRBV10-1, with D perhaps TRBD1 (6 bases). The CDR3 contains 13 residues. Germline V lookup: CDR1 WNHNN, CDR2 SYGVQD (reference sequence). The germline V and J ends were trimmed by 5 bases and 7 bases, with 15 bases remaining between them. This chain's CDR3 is CASSPGQPGEQYF. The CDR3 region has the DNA TGCGCCAGCAGTCCTGGACAGCCGGGGGAGCAGTACTTC.

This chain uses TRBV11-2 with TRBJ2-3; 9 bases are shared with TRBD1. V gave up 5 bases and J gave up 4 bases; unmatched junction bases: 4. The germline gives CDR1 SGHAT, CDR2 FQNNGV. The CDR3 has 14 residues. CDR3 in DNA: TGTGCCAGCAGCGCCGGGGACAGGGCAGATACGCAGTATTTT. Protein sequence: CASSAGDRADTQYF.

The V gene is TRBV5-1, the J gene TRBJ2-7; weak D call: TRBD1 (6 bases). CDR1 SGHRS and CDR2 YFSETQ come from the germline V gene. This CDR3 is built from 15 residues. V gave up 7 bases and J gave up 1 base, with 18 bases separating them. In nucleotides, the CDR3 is TGCGCCAGCGCTCGAGAGGCAGGGGCGTCCTACGAGCAGTACTTC. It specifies CASAREAGASYEQYF.

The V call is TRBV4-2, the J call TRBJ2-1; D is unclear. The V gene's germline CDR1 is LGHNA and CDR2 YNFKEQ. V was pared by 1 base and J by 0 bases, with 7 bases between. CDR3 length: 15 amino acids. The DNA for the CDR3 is TGTGCCAGCAGCCAAGGAACGGGCTCCTACAATGAGCAGTTCTTC. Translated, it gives CASSQGTGSYNEQFF.

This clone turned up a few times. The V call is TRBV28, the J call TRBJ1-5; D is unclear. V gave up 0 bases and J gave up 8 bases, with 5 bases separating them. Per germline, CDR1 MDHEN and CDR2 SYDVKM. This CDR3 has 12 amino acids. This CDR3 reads CASSLWAEPQHF. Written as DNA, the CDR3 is TGTGCCAGCAGTTTATGGGCAGAGCCCCAGCATTTT.

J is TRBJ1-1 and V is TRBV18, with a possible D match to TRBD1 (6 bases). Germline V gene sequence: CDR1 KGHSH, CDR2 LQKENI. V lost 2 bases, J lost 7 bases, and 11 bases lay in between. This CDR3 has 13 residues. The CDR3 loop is CASSPDRFLEAFF. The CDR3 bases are TGTGCCAGCTCACCAGACAGGTTCCTTGAAGCTTTCTTT.

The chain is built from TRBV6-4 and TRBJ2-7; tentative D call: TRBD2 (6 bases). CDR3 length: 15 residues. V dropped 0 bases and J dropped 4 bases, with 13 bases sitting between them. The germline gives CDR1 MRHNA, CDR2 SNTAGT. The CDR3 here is CASSDSWRDQYEQYF. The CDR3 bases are TGTGCCAGCAGTGACTCGTGGCGGGACCAGTACGAGCAGTACTTC.

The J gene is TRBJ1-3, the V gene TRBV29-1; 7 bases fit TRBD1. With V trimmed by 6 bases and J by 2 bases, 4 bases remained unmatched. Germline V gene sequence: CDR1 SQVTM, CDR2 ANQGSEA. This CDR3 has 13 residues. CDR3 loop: CSVSQGAGNTIYF. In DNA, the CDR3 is TGCAGCGTCAGTCAGGGGGCTGGAAACACCATATATTTT.

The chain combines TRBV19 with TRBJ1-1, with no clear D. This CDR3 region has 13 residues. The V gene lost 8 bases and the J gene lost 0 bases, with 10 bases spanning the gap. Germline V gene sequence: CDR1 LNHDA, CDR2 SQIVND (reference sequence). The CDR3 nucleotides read TGTGCCAGTCGGCTCACAGTGAACACTGAAGCTTTCTTT. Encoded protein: CASRLTVNTEAFF.

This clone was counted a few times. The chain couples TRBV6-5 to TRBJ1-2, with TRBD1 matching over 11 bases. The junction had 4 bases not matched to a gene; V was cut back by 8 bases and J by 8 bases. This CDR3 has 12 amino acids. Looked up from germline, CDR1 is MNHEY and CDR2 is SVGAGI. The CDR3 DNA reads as TGTGCCAGCTCCCGGACAGGGGGCGGCTACACCTTC. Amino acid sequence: CASSRTGGGYTF.

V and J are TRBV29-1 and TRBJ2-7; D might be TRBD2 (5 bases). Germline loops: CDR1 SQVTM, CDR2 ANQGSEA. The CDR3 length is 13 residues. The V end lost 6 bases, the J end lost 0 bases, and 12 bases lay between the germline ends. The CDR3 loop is CSVVDFYSYEQYF. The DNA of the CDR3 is TGCAGCGTGGTGGACTTCTACTCCTACGAGCAGTACTTC.

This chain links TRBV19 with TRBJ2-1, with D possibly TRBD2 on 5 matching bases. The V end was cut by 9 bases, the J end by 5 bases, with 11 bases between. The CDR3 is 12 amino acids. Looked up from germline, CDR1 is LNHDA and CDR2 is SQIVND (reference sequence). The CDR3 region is CARPRRDNEQFF. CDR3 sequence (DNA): TGTGCCAGACCCCGGCGGGACAATGAGCAGTTCTTC.